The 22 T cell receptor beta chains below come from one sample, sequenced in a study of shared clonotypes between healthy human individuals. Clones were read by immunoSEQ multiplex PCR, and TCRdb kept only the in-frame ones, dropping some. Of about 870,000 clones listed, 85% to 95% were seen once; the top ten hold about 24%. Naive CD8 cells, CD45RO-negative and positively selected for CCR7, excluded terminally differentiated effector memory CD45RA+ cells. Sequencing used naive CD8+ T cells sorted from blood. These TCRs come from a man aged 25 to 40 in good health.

The DNA of the CDR3 is TGTGCCAGCAGCTTAGTGGGATCTAGGCGGGAAGTAAACACCGGGGAGCTGTTTTTT. Translated, it gives CASSLVGSRREVNTGELFF. This rearrangement joins TRBV7-2 to TRBJ2-2; maybe TRBD2 (6 bases). Trimming removed 1 base from V and 2 bases from J, with 20 bases in between. Germline V gene lookup returns CDR1 SGHTA and CDR2 FQGNSA. The CDR3 runs to 19 residues.

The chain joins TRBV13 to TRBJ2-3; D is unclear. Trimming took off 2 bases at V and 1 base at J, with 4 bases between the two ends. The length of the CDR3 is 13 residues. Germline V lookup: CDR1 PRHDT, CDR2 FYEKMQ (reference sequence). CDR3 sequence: CASSLRGTDTQYF. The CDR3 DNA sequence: TGTGCCAGCAGCTTAAGGGGCACAGATACGCAGTATTTT.

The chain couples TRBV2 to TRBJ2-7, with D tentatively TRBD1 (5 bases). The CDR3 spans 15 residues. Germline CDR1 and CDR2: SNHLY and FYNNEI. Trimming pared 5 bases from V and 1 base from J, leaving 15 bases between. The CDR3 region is CASSLQAPPSYEQYF. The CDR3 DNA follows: TGTGCCAGCAGTTTACAGGCCCCGCCGTCCTACGAGCAGTACTTC.

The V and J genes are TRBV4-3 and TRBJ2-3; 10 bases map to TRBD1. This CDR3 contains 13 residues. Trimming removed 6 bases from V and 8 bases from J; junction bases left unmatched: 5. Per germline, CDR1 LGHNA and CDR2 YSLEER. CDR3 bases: TGCGCCAGCAGTTCCGGGACAGGGGCTACGCAGTATTTT. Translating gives CASSSGTGATQYF.

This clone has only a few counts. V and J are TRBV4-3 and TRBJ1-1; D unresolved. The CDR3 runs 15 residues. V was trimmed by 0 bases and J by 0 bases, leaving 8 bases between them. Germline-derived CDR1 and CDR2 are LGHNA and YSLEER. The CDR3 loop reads CASSQDRGMNTEAFF. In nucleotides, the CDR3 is TGCGCCAGCAGCCAAGATCGAGGCATGAACACTGAAGCTTTCTTT.

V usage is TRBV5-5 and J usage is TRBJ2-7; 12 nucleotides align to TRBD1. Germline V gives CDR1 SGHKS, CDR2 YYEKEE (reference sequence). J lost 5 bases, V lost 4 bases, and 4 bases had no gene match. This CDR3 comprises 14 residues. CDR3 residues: CASSLRDRGHEQYF. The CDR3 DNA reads TGTGCCAGCAGCCTCCGGGACAGGGGGCACGAGCAGTACTTC.

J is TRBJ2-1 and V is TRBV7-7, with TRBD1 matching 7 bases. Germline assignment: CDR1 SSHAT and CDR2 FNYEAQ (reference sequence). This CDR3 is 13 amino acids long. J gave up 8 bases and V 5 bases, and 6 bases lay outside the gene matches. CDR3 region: CASSPGQADEQFF. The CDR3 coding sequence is TGTGCCAGCAGCCCAGGACAGGCAGATGAGCAGTTCTTC. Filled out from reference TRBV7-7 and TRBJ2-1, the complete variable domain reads GAGVSQSPRYKVTKRGQDVTLRCDPISSHATLYWYQQALGQGPEFLTYFNYEAQPDKSGLPSDRFSAERPEGSISTLTIQRTEQRDSAMYRCASSPGQADEQFFGPGTRLTVL.

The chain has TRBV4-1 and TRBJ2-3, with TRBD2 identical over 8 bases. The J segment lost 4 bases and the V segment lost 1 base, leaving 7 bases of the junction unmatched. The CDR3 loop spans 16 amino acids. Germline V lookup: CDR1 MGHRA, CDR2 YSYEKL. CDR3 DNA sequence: TGCGCCAGCAGCCAAGTGACTAGCGCCCGTTCAGATACGCAGTATTTT. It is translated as CASSQVTSARSDTQYF.

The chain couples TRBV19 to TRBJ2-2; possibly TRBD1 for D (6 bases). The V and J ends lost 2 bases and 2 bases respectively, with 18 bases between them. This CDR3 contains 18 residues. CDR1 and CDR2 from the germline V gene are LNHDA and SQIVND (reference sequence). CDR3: CASSIRGSGRINTGELFF. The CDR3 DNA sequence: TGTGCCAGTAGTATAAGGGGGTCGGGGAGAATAAACACCGGGGAGCTGTTTTTT.

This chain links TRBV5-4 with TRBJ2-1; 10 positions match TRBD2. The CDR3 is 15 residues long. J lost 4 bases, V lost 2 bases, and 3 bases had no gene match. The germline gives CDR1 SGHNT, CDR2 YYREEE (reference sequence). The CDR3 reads CASSLTSGTYNEQFF. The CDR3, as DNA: TGTGCCAGCAGCTTAACTAGCGGGACGTACAATGAGCAGTTCTTC.

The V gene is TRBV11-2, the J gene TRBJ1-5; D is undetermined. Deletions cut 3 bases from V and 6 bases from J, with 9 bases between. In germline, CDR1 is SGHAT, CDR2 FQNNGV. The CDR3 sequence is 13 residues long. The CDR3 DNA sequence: TGTGCCAGCAGCTTTAGACGGGGTCAGCCCCAGCATTTT. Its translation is CASSFRRGQPQHF.

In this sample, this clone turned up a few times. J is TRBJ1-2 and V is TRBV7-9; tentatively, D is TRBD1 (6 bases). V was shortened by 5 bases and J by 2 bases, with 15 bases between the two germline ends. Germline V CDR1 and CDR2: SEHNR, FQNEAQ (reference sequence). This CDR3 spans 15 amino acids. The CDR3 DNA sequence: TGTGCCAGCAGCCCCGAATCCGGGACAAACTATGGCTACACCTTC. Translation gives CASSPESGTNYGYTF.

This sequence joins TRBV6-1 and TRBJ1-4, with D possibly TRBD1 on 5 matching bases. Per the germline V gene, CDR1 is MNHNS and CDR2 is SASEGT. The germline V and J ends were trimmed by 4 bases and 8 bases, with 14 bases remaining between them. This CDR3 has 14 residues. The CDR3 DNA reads TGTGCCAGCAGTGCCACCGGGACGCAGGAAAAACTGTTTTTT. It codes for CASSATGTQEKLFF.

CDR3: CASSGSGKSSYEQYF. The CDR3 DNA follows: TGTGCCAGCAGTGGTAGCGGGAAAAGTTCCTACGAGCAGTACTTC. The chain has TRBV28 and TRBJ2-7, with TRBD2 matching over 8 bases. The CDR3 is 15 amino acids. Germline assignment: CDR1 MDHEN and CDR2 SYDVKM. Unmatched junction bases numbered 7, after V lost 5 bases and J lost 1 base.

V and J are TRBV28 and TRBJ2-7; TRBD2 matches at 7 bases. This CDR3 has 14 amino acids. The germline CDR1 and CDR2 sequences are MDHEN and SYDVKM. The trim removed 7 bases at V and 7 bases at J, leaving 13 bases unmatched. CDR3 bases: TGTGCCAGCACCCCGGGGGACTACCCGTCGGAGCAGTACTTC. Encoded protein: CASTPGDYPSEQYF.

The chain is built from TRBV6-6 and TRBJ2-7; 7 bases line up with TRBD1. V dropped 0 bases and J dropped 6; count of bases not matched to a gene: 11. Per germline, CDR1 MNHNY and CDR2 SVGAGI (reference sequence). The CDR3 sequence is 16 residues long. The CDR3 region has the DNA TGTGCCAGCAGTTACTCCCCCCCTGACAGGGAACTCGAGCAGTACTTC. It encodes CASSYSPPDRELEQYF.

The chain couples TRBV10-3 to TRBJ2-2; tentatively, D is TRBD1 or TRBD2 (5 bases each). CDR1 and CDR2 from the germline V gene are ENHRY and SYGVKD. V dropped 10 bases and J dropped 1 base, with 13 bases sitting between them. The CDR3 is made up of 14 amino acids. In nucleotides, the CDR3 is TGTGCCACCCACGGGGCCCAGAACACCGGGGAGCTGTTTTTT. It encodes CATHGAQNTGELFF.

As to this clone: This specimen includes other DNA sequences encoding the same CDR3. This CDR3 is CSVERDSPYEQYF. CDR3 DNA sequence: TGCAGCGTCGAGAGGGACTCACCCTACGAGCAGTACTTC. The chain couples TRBV29-1 to TRBJ2-7, with D maybe TRBD2 (6 bases). This CDR3 is 13 amino acids long. The germline gives CDR1 SQVTM, CDR2 ANQGSEA. The V end was cut by 6 bases, the J end by 2 bases, with 14 bases between.

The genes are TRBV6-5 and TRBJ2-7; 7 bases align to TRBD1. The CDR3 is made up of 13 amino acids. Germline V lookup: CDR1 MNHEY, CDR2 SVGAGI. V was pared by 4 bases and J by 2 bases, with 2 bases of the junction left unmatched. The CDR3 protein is CASSSGQTYEQYF. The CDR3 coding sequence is TGTGCCAGCAGTTCGGGACAGACCTACGAGCAGTACTTC.

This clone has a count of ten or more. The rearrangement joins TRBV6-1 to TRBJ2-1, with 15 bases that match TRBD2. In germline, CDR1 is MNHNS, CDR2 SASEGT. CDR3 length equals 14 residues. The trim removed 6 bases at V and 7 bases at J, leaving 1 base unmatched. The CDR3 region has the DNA TGTGCCAGCAGCGGACTAGCGGGAGGGAATGAGCAGTTCTTC. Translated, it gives CASSGLAGGNEQFF.

CDR3 in amino acids: CASSPTNSFNYEQYF. CDR3 nucleotide sequence: TGTGCCAGCAGCCCGACAAATTCTTTCAACTACGAGCAGTACTTC. The chain combines TRBV11-2 with TRBJ2-7; D gene ambiguous. The CDR3 runs to 15 residues. CDR1 and CDR2 from the germline V gene are SGHAT and FQNNGV. V lost 5 bases to trimming and J lost 3 bases, with 17 bases between them.

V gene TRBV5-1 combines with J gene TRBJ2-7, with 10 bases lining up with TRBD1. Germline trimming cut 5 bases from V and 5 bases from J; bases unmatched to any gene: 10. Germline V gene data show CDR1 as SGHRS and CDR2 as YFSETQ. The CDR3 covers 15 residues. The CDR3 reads CASRAGTGALDEQYF. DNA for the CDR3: TGCGCCAGCAGAGCCGGGACAGGGGCCCTGGACGAGCAGTACTTC.